The 11 T cell receptor beta chains presented below share a single source sample, sequenced in a study of OX40 agonist ivuxolimab in advanced cancers. Profiled with immunoSEQ multiplex PCR; TCRdb holds only in-frame clones, not every one. The sample yields about 67,000 clones, roughly 88% seen once. Sequenced material: CD4+ or CD8+ T cells sorted from blood, taken in a trial of the OX40 agonist ivuxolimab. The receptor set was obtained from an adult with an advanced solid tumor such as melanoma, head and neck, liver or kidney cancer.

This clone was seen a few times. V is TRBV18 and J is TRBJ1-4; D gene uncertain. This CDR3 has 15 amino acids. V was clipped by 3 bases and J by 8 bases, with 16 bases between them. Germline CDR1 KGHSH, CDR2 LQKENI. The CDR3 is CASSPGALGNEKLFF. CDR3 nucleotides: TGTGCCAGCTCACCCGGTGCGTTGGGGAACGAAAAACTGTTTTTT.

The gene calls are TRBV5-6 and TRBJ1-5, with TRBD1 as a possible D gene (5 bases). This CDR3 is built from 16 residues. Between the trimmed V and J ends, which lost 4 bases and 7 bases, there was a span of 21 bases. CDR1 is SGHDT, CDR2 YYEEEE, per germline. For the CDR3, the DNA is TGTGCCAGCAGCCTAAGAACCACAGGCCCGGTCCAGCCCCAGCATTTT. It translates to CASSLRTTGPVQPQHF.

The rearrangement uses TRBV6-5 and TRBJ2-1; 12 bases align to TRBD2. Losses at the gene ends were 5 bases for V and 6 bases for J; bases not matched to a gene: 5. The CDR3 runs 15 residues. In germline, CDR1 is MNHEY, CDR2 SVGAGI. The CDR3 loop is CASSLTSGSINEQFF. CDR3 DNA sequence: TGTGCCAGCAGTCTGACTAGCGGGAGTATCAATGAGCAGTTCTTC.

J is TRBJ2-7 and V is TRBV5-1; TRBD2 aligns across 12 bases. Per the germline V gene, CDR1 is SGHRS and CDR2 is YFSETQ. The CDR3 is 15 amino acids. V shed 2 bases and J 7 bases; nucleotides not matched to a gene: 7. For the CDR3, the DNA is TGCGCCAGCAGCTTAAGGACTAGCGGGACGGGGGAGCAGTACTTC. It translates to CASSLRTSGTGEQYF.

This clone showed up just once. The genes are TRBV28 and TRBJ2-6; the D gene is possibly TRBD1 (5 bases). This CDR3 has 17 residues. The germline gives CDR1 MDHEN, CDR2 SYDVKM. V was shortened by 2 bases and J by 4 bases, with 15 bases between the two germline ends. The CDR3: CASSLRLFRTGANVLTF. The DNA of the CDR3 is TGTGCCAGCAGTTTAAGGCTCTTCCGGACAGGGGCCAACGTCCTGACTTTC.

This clone appeared once. The chain couples TRBV6-5 to TRBJ1-2; D remains unclear. The CDR3 has 13 residues. V was shortened by 5 bases and J by 5 bases, with 12 bases between the two germline ends. The V gene's germline CDR1 is MNHEY and CDR2 SVGAGI. The CDR3 coding sequence is TGTGCCAGCAGTCCGCAGTCGGAATATGGCTACACCTTC. The encoded protein is CASSPQSEYGYTF.

The chain uses TRBV14 and TRBJ1-1; D unresolved. The CDR3 is made up of 14 amino acids. V lost 0 bases and J lost 1, with 6 bases in between. Germline values: CDR1 SGHDN, CDR2 FVKESK. CDR3 sequence (DNA): TGTGCCAGCAGCCAAGATTCCGCGAACACTGAAGCTTTCTTT. This codes for CASSQDSANTEAFF.

There are a few counts of this clone. This chain connects TRBV9 to TRBJ1-1; D might be TRBD1 (5 bases). The CDR3 has 14 amino acids. V lost 3 bases and J 2 bases, leaving 11 bases between the germline ends. Germline CDR1 SGDLS, CDR2 YYNGEE. CDR3 nucleotides: TGTGCCAGCAGCGCAACAGGATTTAACACTGAAGCTTTCTTT. The encoded protein is CASSATGFNTEAFF. The full variable domain, completed using reference TRBV9 and TRBJ1-1, is DSGVTQTPKHLITATGQRVTLRCSPRSGDLSVYWYQQSLDQGLQFLIQYYNGEERAKGNILERFSAQQFPDLHSELNLSSLELGDSALYFCASSATGFNTEAFFGQGTRLTVV.

The V gene is TRBV28, the J gene TRBJ1-4; TRBD1 agrees at 7 bases. The V gene's germline CDR1 is MDHEN and CDR2 SYDVKM. Trimming took 4 bases from V and 7 from J; bases not matched to a gene: 12. The CDR3 runs 16 residues. The CDR3 coding sequence is TGTGCCAGCAGTTCAGCAGGGGGAGGAAGAGGTGAAAAACTGTTTTTT. Translation: CASSSAGGGRGEKLFF.

The chain carries TRBV7-6 and TRBJ2-3; D possibly corresponds to TRBD2 (5 bases). Germline CDR1 reads SGHVS; CDR2 reads FNYEAQ. The CDR3 totals 15 residues. V dropped 3 bases and J dropped 0 bases, with 10 bases sitting between them. CDR3: CASSLSLASTDTQYF. The CDR3 DNA follows: TGTGCCAGCAGCTTGAGTCTAGCTAGCACAGATACGCAGTATTTT.

The rearrangement joins TRBV7-2 to TRBJ2-1; TRBD2 matches at 9 bases. CDR1 is SGHTA, CDR2 FQGNSA, per germline. J lost 6 bases, V lost 7 bases, and 10 bases had no gene match. There are 15 residues in the CDR3. The CDR3 is CASNLGGRALNEQFF. CDR3 DNA: TGTGCCAGCAACCTCGGCGGGAGGGCCCTCAATGAGCAGTTCTTC.